These 18 T cell receptor beta chains were sequenced from one sample in a study of OX40 agonist ivuxolimab in advanced cancers. TCRdb's table, derived via immunoSEQ multiplex PCR, lists solely in-frame clones and lacks some. The table records roughly 93,000 clones, roughly 80% of them present only once. Sequences were derived from CD4+ or CD8+ T cells sorted from blood, sampled in a trial of the OX40 agonist ivuxolimab. Every receptor here comes from an adult with an advanced solid tumor such as melanoma, head and neck, liver or kidney cancer.

The chain is built from TRBV11-2 and TRBJ1-1; the D gene is possibly TRBD1 (5 bases). The CDR3 loop spans 13 amino acids. In germline, CDR1 is SGHAT, CDR2 FQNNGV. V dropped 5 bases and J dropped 7 bases, with 14 bases sitting between them. The CDR3 sequence is CASSHTGEGEAFF. The CDR3 DNA reads as TGTGCCAGCAGCCACACGGGGGAAGGTGAAGCTTTCTTT.

This clone has more than one count but fewer than ten. The chain recombines TRBV12-5 with TRBJ2-7; D unresolved. The germline CDR1 and CDR2 sequences are LGHNT and FRNRAP. Trimming left V 1 base short and J 2 bases short, with 3 bases between. The CDR3 has 12 residues. The CDR3 spells CASGLGPYEQYF. The CDR3 DNA sequence: TGTGCTAGTGGTTTGGGGCCCTACGAGCAGTACTTC.

V gene TRBV5-6 combines with J gene TRBJ2-7; possible D gene TRBD1, 5 bases. Between the trimmed V and J ends, which lost 6 bases and 6 bases, there was a span of 22 bases. This CDR3 spans 15 amino acids. CDR1 is SGHDT and CDR2 is YYEEEE in the germline V gene. CDR3 in amino acids: CASTVSGGALPEQYF. DNA for the CDR3: TGTGCCAGCACCGTCTCCGGTGGGGCCCTCCCCGAGCAGTACTTC. Using reference TRBV5-6 and TRBJ2-7 for the parts outside the CDR3, the full variable domain is DAGVTQSPTHLIKTRGQQVTLRCSPKSGHDTVSWYQQALGQGPQFIFQYYEEEERQRGNFPDRFSGHQFPNYSSELNVNALLLGDSALYLCASTVSGGALPEQYFGPGTRLTVT.

This chain uses TRBV30 with TRBJ1-6; 9 bases fit TRBD1. The J segment lost 9 bases and the V segment lost 2 bases, leaving 8 bases of the junction unmatched. The germline V gene encodes CDR1 GTSNPN and CDR2 SVGIG (reference sequence). The CDR3 consists of 15 residues. The CDR3 DNA reads as TGTGCCTGGAGTCCAACCGGGACAGGGACTTCACCCCTCCACTTT. Translation gives CAWSPTGTGTSPLHF.

This clone was observed once. The rearrangement joins TRBV7-9 to TRBJ2-3, with D possibly TRBD2 on 6 matching bases. Trimming took 2 bases from V and 3 from J, leaving 15 bases between them. The CDR3 is 16 amino acids. Germline V CDR1 and CDR2: SEHNR, FQNEAQ (reference sequence). CDR3 sequence (DNA): TGTGCCAGCAGCTTACAGCTCGGGAGTGGAACAGATACGCAGTATTTT. It yields the protein CASSLQLGSGTDTQYF.

The CDR3 loop is CASSRATSGIGETQYF. The CDR3 bases are TGTGCCAGCAGCCGCGCTACTAGCGGGATCGGAGAGACCCAGTACTTC. The J gene is TRBJ2-5, the V gene TRBV5-6; TRBD2 matches at 10 bases. This CDR3 spans 16 amino acids. Germline loops: CDR1 SGHDT, CDR2 YYEEEE. With V trimmed by 4 bases and J by 4 bases, 10 bases remained unmatched. The full variable domain, in which reference TRBV5-6 and TRBJ2-5 provide the parts outside the CDR3, is DAGVTQSPTHLIKTRGQQVTLRCSPKSGHDTVSWYQQALGQGPQFIFQYYEEEERQRGNFPDRFSGHQFPNYSSELNVNALLLGDSALYLCASSRATSGIGETQYFGPGTRLLVL.

The chain employs TRBV2 and TRBJ2-7, with D maybe TRBD2 (5 bases). The CDR3 loop spans 14 amino acids. CDR1 and CDR2 (germline): SNHLY, FYNNEI. Trimming took 4 bases from V and 5 from J, leaving 15 bases between them. CDR3 protein: CASSVGSTYDEQYF. Written as DNA, the CDR3 is TGTGCCAGCAGTGTAGGGAGCACCTACGACGAGCAGTACTTC.

V gene TRBV18 combines with J gene TRBJ1-1, with TRBD1 identical over 9 bases. CDR3 length: 17 amino acids. The ends lost 1 base at V and 5 bases at J; junction bases unmatched: 11. The germline CDR1 and CDR2 sequences are KGHSH and LQKENI. The CDR3, as DNA: TGTGCCAGCTCACCACGTACTACAGGGGGCGATGGGACTGAAGCTTTCTTT. Residues: CASSPRTTGGDGTEAFF.

The chain couples TRBV2 to TRBJ2-7; D gene ambiguous. Germline V CDR1 and CDR2: SNHLY, FYNNEI. Trimming removed 4 bases from V and 5 bases from J, with 9 bases in between. The CDR3 is 12 amino acids. CDR3 sequence: CASSVTGHEQYF. The CDR3 region has the DNA TGTGCCAGCAGTGTCACGGGCCACGAGCAGTACTTC.

This clone was counted between two and nine times. The CDR3 here is CASSGDRVRPQHF. The DNA of the CDR3 is TGTGCCAGCAGCGGTGACAGGGTACGGCCCCAGCATTTT. V is TRBV7-2 and J is TRBJ1-5; 7 nucleotides align to TRBD1. Germline V CDR1 and CDR2: SGHTA, FQGNSA. The CDR3 runs 13 residues. The trim removed 5 bases at V and 9 bases at J, leaving 7 bases unmatched.

This clone was seen a few times. The rearrangement uses TRBV27 and TRBJ2-7, with D unresolved. The length of the CDR3 is 15 residues. Germline CDR1 reads MNHEY; CDR2 reads SMNVEV (reference sequence). V lost 2 bases and J lost 5, with 16 bases in between. CDR3 nucleotide sequence: TGTGCCAGCAGTTTACTCTCCGGGCGGAAAAACGAGCAGTACTTC. Amino acid sequence: CASSLLSGRKNEQYF.

The chain is built from TRBV5-4 and TRBJ2-3; 10 nucleotides agree with TRBD2. Germline CDR1 reads SGHNT; CDR2 reads YYREEE (reference sequence). The CDR3 runs to 16 residues. V lost 3 bases to trimming and J lost 2 bases; unmatched junction nucleotides: 6. The CDR3 reads CASSSGSGGHTDTQYF. CDR3 bases: TGTGCCAGCAGCTCGGGTAGCGGGGGGCACACAGATACGCAGTATTTT.

V usage is TRBV7-9 and J usage is TRBJ2-1; D unclear. The CDR3 has 16 residues. Germline-derived CDR1 and CDR2 are SEHNR and FQNEAQ (reference sequence). V shed 5 bases and J shed 0 bases, with 14 bases lying between them. CDR3 nucleotides: TGTGCCAGCAGCGCCGTACAGACGGGCTCCTACAATGAGCAGTTCTTC. It is translated as CASSAVQTGSYNEQFF.

V usage is TRBV7-2 and J usage is TRBJ2-3; 8 bases align to TRBD2. The V and J ends lost 5 bases and 4 bases, in that order; junction bases with no gene match: 5. Germline CDR1 reads SGHTA; CDR2 reads FQGNSA. CDR3 length: 14 amino acids. CDR3 protein: CASSPWTSPDTQYF. CDR3 nucleotide sequence: TGTGCCAGCAGCCCTTGGACTAGCCCAGATACGCAGTATTTT.

The rearrangement joins TRBV7-2 to TRBJ2-7, with unresolved D. This CDR3 comprises 12 residues. V lost 5 bases and J lost 5, with 10 bases in between. CDR1 is SGHTA and CDR2 is FQGNSA in the germline V gene. The CDR3 here is CASSAPLNEQYF. The DNA for the CDR3 is TGTGCCAGCAGCGCACCCCTCAACGAGCAGTACTTC.

V usage is TRBV10-3 and J usage is TRBJ2-3; 9 bases are a match to TRBD2. V dropped 6 bases and J dropped 5; count of bases not matched to a gene: 6. Germline loops: CDR1 ENHRY, CDR2 SYGVKD. The CDR3 loop spans 14 amino acids. CDR3 sequence (DNA): TGTGCCATCAGGGGCGCGGGAGGGGTAGATACGCAGTATTTT. Amino acid sequence: CAIRGAGGVDTQYF.

The chain recombines TRBV7-2 with TRBJ1-1, with a possible D match to TRBD1 (5 bases). Germline V gene data show CDR1 as SGHTA and CDR2 as FQGNSA. This CDR3 is built from 15 residues. Trimming took 3 bases from V and 2 from J, leaving 13 bases between them. This CDR3 is CASSFSGTANTEAFF. The CDR3 nucleotides are TGTGCCAGCAGCTTCTCCGGGACGGCAAACACTGAAGCTTTCTTT.

The CDR3 protein is CASSSVSMTQYF. The CDR3 DNA is TGTGCCAGCAGCTCCGTTTCAATGACGCAGTACTTC. This chain connects TRBV7-6 to TRBJ2-7; unclear D gene. V was trimmed by 4 bases and J by 9 bases, leaving 13 bases between them. This CDR3 is 12 amino acids long. The germline CDR1 and CDR2 sequences are SGHVS and FNYEAQ.